This T cell receptor beta chain was found in a study of blood T cell repertoires in COVID-19. At the level of the study: Sources were T cells, B-cell-depleted T cells, or PBMCs; the material itself was cDNA or gDNA.

The table lists this clone with a count of one. From germline, CDR1 is MGHDK and CDR2 SYGVNS. The CDR3 totals 14 residues. V was clipped by 2 bases and J by 0 bases, with 8 bases between them. In the original processing: Cell counts per sample came from amplifying reference gene primers. Assay used: immunoSEQ multiplex PCR; TCRdb lists only in-frame clones, some missing. The DNA gave D and trimming, while V, J and clone size come from that table. This sample carries roughly 50,000 clones, 65% to 85% of them seen once, and the ten largest clones take about 20%. This sequence was found in a human donor with active or convalescent COVID-19. The donor label of this sample is uncertain. The specimen sequenced was peripheral blood. The chain recombines TRBV25-1 with TRBJ2-7; D uncertain. The CDR3 reads CASSEQASSYEQYF. For the CDR3, the DNA is TGTGCCAGCAGTGAACAGGCGTCCTCCTACGAGCAGTACTTC.